Listed here is a single T cell receptor beta chain. Its antigen is as yet unknown. The data belong to a study of lymphopenia after photon versus proton radiotherapy. Profiling relied on immunoSEQ multiplex PCR, and the TCRdb table lists in-frame clones only, not all of them. The data show some 30,000 clones, over 75% seen once. V shed 3 bases, J shed 0 bases, and the junction held 6 bases outside the gene matches. The CDR3 has 19 residues. Germline CDR1 reads LNHDA; CDR2 reads SQIVND (reference sequence). Study outcomes and limitations: Under photons, naive T cells and diversity fell while effector/memory populations rose. Oligoclonal CD8+ Temra expansion after nadir drove photon patients' diversity drop. Better survival with proton therapy was suggested as possible, not demonstrated.

The clonotype was recovered from a woman between 65 and 79 years old with pancreatic cancer. The sample consisted of peripheral blood, taken from a patient treated with proton-based radiotherapy. The J gene is TRBJ2-1, the V gene TRBV19; TRBD2 agrees at 15 bases. CDR3 protein: CASSMRGLAGGSSYNEQFF. The CDR3 nucleotides read TGTGCCAGTAGTATGAGAGGACTAGCGGGAGGGAGCTCCTACAATGAGCAGTTCTTC.